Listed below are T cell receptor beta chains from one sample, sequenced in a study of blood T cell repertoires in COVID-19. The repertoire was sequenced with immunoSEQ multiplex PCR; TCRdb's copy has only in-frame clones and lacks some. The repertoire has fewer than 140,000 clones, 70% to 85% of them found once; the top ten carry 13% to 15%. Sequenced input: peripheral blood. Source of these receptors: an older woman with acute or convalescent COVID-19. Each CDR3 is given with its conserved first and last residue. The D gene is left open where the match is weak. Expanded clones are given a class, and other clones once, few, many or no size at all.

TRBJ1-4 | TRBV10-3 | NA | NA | TGTGCCATCAGAGACTCAGGGTCTGATAATGAAAAACTGTTTTTT | CAIRDSGSDNEKLFF
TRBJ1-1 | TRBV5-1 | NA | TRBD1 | TGCGCCAGCAGCTTGGATGGGACAGACACTGAAGCTTTCTTT | CASSLDGTDTEAFF
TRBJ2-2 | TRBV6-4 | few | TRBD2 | TGTGCCAGCAGTGACTCAGCGGGGGACACCGGGGAGCTGTTTTTT | CASSDSAGDTGELFF
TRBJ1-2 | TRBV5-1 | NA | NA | TGCGCCAGCAGCCCAACGTCAGACACGTCTAACTATGGCTACACCTTC | CASSPTSDTSNYGYTF
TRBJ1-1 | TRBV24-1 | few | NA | TGTGCCACCAGTGGCCCAGGGGCGAACACTGAAGCTTTCTTT | CATSGPGANTEAFF
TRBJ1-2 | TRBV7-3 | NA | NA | TGTGCCAGCAGCTTAGAACCAGAGGTCTATGGCTACACCTTC | CASSLEPEVYGYTF
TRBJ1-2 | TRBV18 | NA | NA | TGTGCCAGCTCACCCAATAGCGCCTTACAGGGCGGGGGAGATGGCTACACCTTC | CASSPNSALQGGGDGYTF
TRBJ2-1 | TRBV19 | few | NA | TGTGCCAGTAGTATCAGCAGGGCCGGTTACTACAATGAGCAGTTCTTC | CASSISRAGYYNEQFF
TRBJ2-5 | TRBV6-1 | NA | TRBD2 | TGTGCCAGCAGTGAAGTAGCGGGGGGCCTGGGCGGAGAGACCCAGTACTTC | CASSEVAGGLGGETQYF
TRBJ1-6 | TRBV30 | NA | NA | TGTGCCTGGAGTGTCAGGATCAATTCACCCCTCCACTTT | CAWSVRINSPLHF
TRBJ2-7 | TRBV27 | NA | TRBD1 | TGTGCCAGCAGTTTATTTGACAGGGGGCCTCCCTGCGAGCAGTACTTC | CASSLFDRGPPCEQYF
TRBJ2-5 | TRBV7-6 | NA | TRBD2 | TGTGCCAGCAGCCCCCGCGGGGGGTCGGCCCAAGAGACCCAGTACTTC | CASSPRGGSAQETQYF
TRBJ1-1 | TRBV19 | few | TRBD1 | TGTGCCAGTAGCGCACACAGGGGTAACACTGAAGCTTTCTTT | CASSAHRGNTEAFF
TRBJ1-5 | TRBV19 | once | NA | TGTGCCAGTAGTATTACTCCCGGAGGGCCCCAGCATTTT | CASSITPGGPQHF
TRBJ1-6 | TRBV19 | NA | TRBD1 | TGTGCCAGTAGTACCCGGGACAGTGATTCACCCCTCCACTTT | CASSTRDSDSPLHF